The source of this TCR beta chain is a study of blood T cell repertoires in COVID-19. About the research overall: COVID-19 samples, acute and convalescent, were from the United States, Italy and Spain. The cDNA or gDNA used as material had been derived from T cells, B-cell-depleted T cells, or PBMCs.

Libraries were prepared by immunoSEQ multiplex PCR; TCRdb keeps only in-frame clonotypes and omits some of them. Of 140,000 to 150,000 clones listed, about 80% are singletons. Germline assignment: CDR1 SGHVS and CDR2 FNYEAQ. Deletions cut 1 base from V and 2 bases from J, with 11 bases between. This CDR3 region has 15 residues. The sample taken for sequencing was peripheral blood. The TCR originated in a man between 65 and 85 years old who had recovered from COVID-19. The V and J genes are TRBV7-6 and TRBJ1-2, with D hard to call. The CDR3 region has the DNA TGTGCCAGCAGCTTAGAAGGCGGAGACAACTATGGCTACACCTTC. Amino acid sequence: CASSLEGGDNYGYTF.